This T cell receptor (beta chain) was found in a study of blood T cell repertoires in COVID-19. At the level of the study: Samples of COVID-19 (acute and convalescent) were obtained from the United States, Italy and Spain. T cells, B-cell-depleted T cells, or PBMCs provided the cDNA or gDNA that served as material.

The germline V gene encodes CDR1 LNHDA and CDR2 SQIVND (reference sequence). The V end lost 5 bases, the J end lost 6 bases, and 14 bases lay between the germline ends. The CDR3 runs to 13 residues. Sequencing was performed with immunoSEQ multiplex PCR; in TCRdb, only in-frame clones are kept and a portion is missing. The table lists some 340,000 clones, around four fifths of them singletons. The V gene is TRBV19, the J gene TRBJ2-7, with a tentative D call TRBD1 (6 bases). The sequencing input was peripheral blood. The TCR was taken from a young man with active or convalescent COVID-19. CDR3 nucleotide sequence: TGTGCCAGTAGTTCCCAAACAGGGTTCGAGCAGTACTTC. Protein: CASSSQTGFEQYF.